Here is one TCR beta chain with its context. Its cognate antigen is unknown. The CDR3 is 15 amino acids. The junction had 9 bases not matched to a gene; V was cut back by 5 bases and J by 4 bases. Germline V gene lookup returns CDR1 SEHNR and CDR2 FQNEAQ (reference sequence). Primers: 60 Vbeta forward and 13 Jbeta reverse. Some clones are missing from TCRdb's copy, which holds only in-frame ones; the method was immunoSEQ multiplex PCR. This repertoire shows some 130,000 clones, 70% to 85% found once; its top ten account for 6.5% to 7%. This sample was included in a study of cytomegalovirus exposure and HLA in healthy donors. Study-level points and caveats: When analyzed later, a missense DCLRE1C variant was found to be linked to TCR beta V- and J-gene trimming. A previous analysis found most TCR beta V segments productive roughly 90% or roughly 30% of the time. Researchers reported from a later analysis that most CMV-associated TCR beta chains appeared HLA-restricted.

The chain has TRBV7-9 and TRBJ2-7, with 9 bases that match TRBD2. The specimen was PBMCs. This sequence was found in a man aged 35 to 55 in good health and CMV-seropositive. In DNA, the CDR3 is TGTGCCAGCAGCCCGGGGGGCGGGAGGGCTTACGAGCAGTACTTC. Protein product: CASSPGGGRAYEQYF.